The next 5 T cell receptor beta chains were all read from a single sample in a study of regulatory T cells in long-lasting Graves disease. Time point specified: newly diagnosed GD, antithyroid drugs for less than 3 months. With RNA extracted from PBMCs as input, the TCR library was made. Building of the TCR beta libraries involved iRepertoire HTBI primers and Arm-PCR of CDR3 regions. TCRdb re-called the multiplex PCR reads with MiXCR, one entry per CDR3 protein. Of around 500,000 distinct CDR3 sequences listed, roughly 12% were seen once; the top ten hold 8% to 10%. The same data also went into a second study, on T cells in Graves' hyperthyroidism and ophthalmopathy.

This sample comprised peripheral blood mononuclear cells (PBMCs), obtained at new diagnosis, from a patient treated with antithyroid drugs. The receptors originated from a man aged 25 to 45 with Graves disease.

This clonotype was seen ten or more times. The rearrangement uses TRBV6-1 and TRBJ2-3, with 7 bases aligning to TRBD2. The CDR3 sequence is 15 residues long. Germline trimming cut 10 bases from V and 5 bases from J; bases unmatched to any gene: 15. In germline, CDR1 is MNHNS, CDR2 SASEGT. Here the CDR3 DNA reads TGTGCCACCTTGGATTTGCGGGAGCGGGGAGATACGCAGTATTTT. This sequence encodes CATLDLRERGDTQYF.

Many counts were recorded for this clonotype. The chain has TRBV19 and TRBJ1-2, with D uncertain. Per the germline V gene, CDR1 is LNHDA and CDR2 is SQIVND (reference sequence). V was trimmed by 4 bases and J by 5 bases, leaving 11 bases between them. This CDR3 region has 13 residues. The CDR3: CASSTGVDYGYTF. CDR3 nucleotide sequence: TGTGCCAGTAGTACCGGTGTGGATTATGGCTACACCTTC.

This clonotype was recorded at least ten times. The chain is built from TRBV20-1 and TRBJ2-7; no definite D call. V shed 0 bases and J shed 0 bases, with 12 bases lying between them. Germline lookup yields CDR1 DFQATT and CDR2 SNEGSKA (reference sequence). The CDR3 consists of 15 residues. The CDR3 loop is CSARDPHRSSYEQYF. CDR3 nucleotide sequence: TGCAGTGCTAGAGATCCGCACCGGAGCTCCTACGAGCAGTACTTC.

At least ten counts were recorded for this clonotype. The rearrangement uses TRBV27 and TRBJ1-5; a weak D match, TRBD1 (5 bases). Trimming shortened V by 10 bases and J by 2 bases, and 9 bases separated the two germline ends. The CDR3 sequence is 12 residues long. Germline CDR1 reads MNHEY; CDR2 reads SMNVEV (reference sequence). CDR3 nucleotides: TGTGCCACCAGGGAGGGCAATCAGCCCCAGCATTTT. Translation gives CATREGNQPQHF.

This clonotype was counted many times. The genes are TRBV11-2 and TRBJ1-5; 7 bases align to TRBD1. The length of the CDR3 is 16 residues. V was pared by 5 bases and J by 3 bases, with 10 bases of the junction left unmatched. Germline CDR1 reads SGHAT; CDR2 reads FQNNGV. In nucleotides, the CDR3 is TGTGCCAGCAGCCAGACGAGGGACAGACTCAATCAGCCCCAGCATTTT. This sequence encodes CASSQTRDRLNQPQHF.